A single sample is the source of the 22 T cell receptor beta chains below, sequenced in a study of blood T cell repertoires in COVID-19. Sequencing was performed with immunoSEQ multiplex PCR; in TCRdb, only in-frame clones are kept and a portion is missing. The table has 200,000 or so clones, roughly 86% seen once. The sequencing input was peripheral blood. These TCRs come from a man aged 60 to 69 with acute or convalescent COVID-19.

This sequence joins TRBV28 and TRBJ1-6, with D tentatively TRBD1 (5 bases). The length of the CDR3 is 12 residues. V was trimmed by 7 bases and J by 9 bases, leaving 10 bases between them. The germline V gene has CDR1 MDHEN and CDR2 SYDVKM. CDR3 loop: CASNQGSSPLHF. CDR3 coding DNA: TGTGCCAGCAACCAGGGATCTTCACCCCTCCACTTT.

The gene calls are TRBV19 and TRBJ2-7; 9 nucleotides agree with TRBD1. This CDR3 has 15 amino acids. The germline V gene has CDR1 LNHDA and CDR2 SQIVND (reference sequence). Unmatched junction bases numbered 16, after V lost 9 bases and J lost 7 bases. The CDR3 DNA sequence: TGTGCCAGCCGGGCTTCGGGACAGGGAGGAAGAGAGCAGTACTTC. It specifies CASRASGQGGREQYF.

The V and J genes are TRBV7-2 and TRBJ1-1; D unclear. V dropped 3 bases and J dropped 1 base, with 9 bases sitting between them. The germline CDR1 and CDR2 sequences are SGHTA and FQGNSA. This CDR3 contains 14 residues. In DNA form, the CDR3 reads TGTGCCAGCAGCTTGTCGGGAGGGAACACTGAAGCTTTCTTT. Its translation is CASSLSGGNTEAFF.

This clone has a single count. The chain couples TRBV11-2 to TRBJ2-5; 8 nucleotides agree with TRBD2. The CDR3 is made up of 15 amino acids. Germline CDR1 and CDR2: SGHAT and FQNNGV. The junction had 6 bases not matched to a gene; V was cut back by 1 base and J by 5 bases. The CDR3 DNA sequence: TGTGCCAGCAGCTTAGGAACGGGGGGGCGGGAGACCCAGTACTTC. Protein sequence: CASSLGTGGRETQYF.

The chain carries TRBV7-8 and TRBJ2-7, with TRBD2 matching 7 bases. The length of the CDR3 is 16 residues. CDR1 and CDR2 from the germline V gene are SGHVS and FQNEAQ. J lost 2 bases, V lost 6 bases, and 13 bases had no gene match. This CDR3 reads CASRPARLAIPYEQYF. The CDR3 nucleotides read TGTGCCAGCAGACCCGCTCGACTAGCTATTCCCTACGAGCAGTACTTC.

V usage is TRBV7-2 and J usage is TRBJ1-6; D ambiguous. The CDR3 has 18 residues. The V end lost 4 bases, the J end lost 0 bases, and 16 bases lay between the germline ends. Germline V gene sequence: CDR1 SGHTA, CDR2 FQGNSA. For the CDR3, the DNA is TGTGCCAGCAGCTATGTCCCTCAATTCAGCTCCTATAATTCACCCCTCCACTTT. Protein: CASSYVPQFSSYNSPLHF.

V gene TRBV3-1 (or the pseudogene TRBV3-2) combines with J gene TRBJ2-1, with D possibly TRBD2 on 6 matching bases. With 4 bases removed from V and 0 bases from J, the gap between germline ends came to 10 bases. Germline loops: CDR1 LGHDT, CDR2 YNNKEL (reference sequence). The CDR3 spans 15 residues. Here the CDR3 reads CASSRGGDSYNEQFF. The CDR3 DNA reads TGTGCCAGCAGCCGGGGAGGAGACTCCTACAATGAGCAGTTCTTC.

This rearrangement joins TRBV10-3 to TRBJ1-2; perhaps TRBD1 as D (6 bases). Between the trimmed V and J ends, which lost 6 bases and 7 bases, there was a span of 18 bases. This CDR3 contains 14 residues. CDR1 ENHRY and CDR2 SYGVKD come from the germline V gene. DNA of the CDR3: TGTGCCATCAGAGCCGACAGGCTGGGGACTGGCTACACCTTC. This sequence encodes CAIRADRLGTGYTF.

The chain combines TRBV6-1 with TRBJ1-1, with TRBD1 matching over 7 bases. Germline V lookup: CDR1 MNHNS, CDR2 SASEGT. Losses at the gene ends were 4 bases for V and 0 bases for J; bases not matched to a gene: 11. CDR3 length: 17 amino acids. The chain's CDR3 is CASSVRVRRGLNTEAFF. DNA of the CDR3: TGTGCCAGCAGTGTAAGGGTACGAAGGGGGCTGAACACTGAAGCTTTCTTT.

This chain connects TRBV6-7 to TRBJ1-4; D is perhaps TRBD1 (5 bases). TRBV6-7 is an ORF for which the function is uncertain. CDR3 length: 17 residues. The V gene lost 0 bases and the J gene lost 0 bases, with 11 bases spanning the gap. CDR3 coding DNA: TGTGCCAGCAGTTACTCATTGACAGTACCAACTAATGAAAAACTGTTTTTT. This codes for CASSYSLTVPTNEKLFF.

This clone was picked up a small number of times. The chain is built from TRBV27 and TRBJ1-2; 9 bases match TRBD1. Germline-derived CDR1 and CDR2 are MNHEY and SMNVEV (reference sequence). The CDR3 has 17 residues. Unmatched junction bases numbered 9, after V lost 0 bases and J lost 4 bases. The CDR3 region is CASSLSGRQGVRYGYTF. For the CDR3, the DNA is TGTGCCAGCAGTTTATCGGGTAGACAGGGGGTCCGCTATGGCTACACCTTC.

The chain employs TRBV7-9 and TRBJ2-5; 9 bases are a match to TRBD2. The CDR3 runs 15 residues. Trimming removed 4 bases from V and 2 bases from J; junction bases left unmatched: 5. The germline V gene has CDR1 SEHNR and CDR2 FQNEAQ (reference sequence). Here the CDR3 DNA reads TGTGCCAGCAGCTATCCGCTAGCGGGGCAAGAGACCCAGTACTTC. It specifies CASSYPLAGQETQYF.

The chain has TRBV9 and TRBJ1-2, with TRBD1 as a possible D gene (6 bases). The length of the CDR3 is 13 residues. The V gene lost 4 bases and the J gene lost 5 bases, with 12 bases spanning the gap. Germline V gives CDR1 SGDLS, CDR2 YYNGEE. This chain's CDR3 is CASSPGRGYGYTF. For the CDR3, the DNA is TGTGCCAGCAGCCCAGGAAGGGGGTATGGCTACACCTTC.

The CDR3 sequence: CASSQWTGGNEKLFF. The DNA for the CDR3 is TGCGCCAGCAGCCAATGGACAGGTGGGAATGAAAAACTGTTTTTT. This sequence joins TRBV4-1 and TRBJ1-4; 7 bases line up with TRBD1. Trimming at V came to 2 bases and at J to 5 bases, leaving 5 bases not matched to a gene. CDR1 MGHRA and CDR2 YSYEKL come from the germline V gene. The CDR3 sequence is 15 residues long.

V and J are TRBV5-1 and TRBJ1-5; TRBD1 agrees at 7 bases. The J segment lost 3 bases and the V segment lost 4 bases, leaving 10 bases of the junction unmatched. CDR1 is SGHRS and CDR2 is YFSETQ in the germline V gene. The CDR3 length is 16 residues. CDR3 nucleotide sequence: TGCGCCAGCAGCCCGGGGAGGACAGGTTCCAATCAGCCCCAGCATTTT. Amino acid sequence: CASSPGRTGSNQPQHF.

The V and J genes are TRBV27 and TRBJ2-1; 15 positions agree with TRBD2. Unmatched junction bases numbered 11, after V lost 2 bases and J lost 9 bases. The CDR3 has 18 residues. Per germline, CDR1 MNHEY and CDR2 SMNVEV (reference sequence). Here the CDR3 reads CASSLGRSGLAGGSEQFF. CDR3 nucleotides: TGTGCCAGCAGTTTAGGGAGATCGGGACTAGCGGGGGGTAGTGAGCAGTTCTTC.

The CDR3 sequence: CASSLLYRGASYEQYF. In nucleotides, the CDR3 is TGTGCCAGCAGTTTATTGTATCGGGGGGCCTCCTACGAGCAGTACTTC. J is TRBJ2-7 and V is TRBV28; D is perhaps TRBD2 (7 bases). Germline V CDR1 and CDR2: MDHEN, SYDVKM. The CDR3 is 16 residues long. The V and J ends lost 1 base and 0 bases respectively, with 13 bases between them.

V is TRBV18 and J is TRBJ1-5, with 7 bases aligning to TRBD1. The CDR3 has 14 amino acids. The V gene end was trimmed by 6 bases and the J gene end by 5 bases; junction bases not matched to a gene: 7. Germline V gene sequence: CDR1 KGHSH, CDR2 LQKENI. DNA of the CDR3: TGTGCCAGCTCTCGTGACAGGGTGGATCAGCCCCAGCATTTT. It specifies CASSRDRVDQPQHF.

The V gene is TRBV11-3, the J gene TRBJ1-1; perhaps TRBD1 as D (6 bases). There are 13 residues in the CDR3. The germline gives CDR1 SGHNT, CDR2 YENEEA. V lost 6 bases and J 1 base, leaving 9 bases between the germline ends. The CDR3 here is CASSRGANTEAFF. Here the CDR3 DNA reads TGTGCCAGCAGTCGGGGGGCGAACACTGAAGCTTTCTTT.

For the CDR3, the DNA is TGTGCCAGCAGCCCGACAGGGACCTCTGGAAACACCATATATTTT. Protein product: CASSPTGTSGNTIYF. The chain links TRBV7-4 to TRBJ1-3; the match to TRBD1 covers 7 bases. The J segment lost 0 bases and the V segment lost 5 bases, leaving 4 bases of the junction unmatched. Germline loops: CDR1 SGHVT, CDR2 SQSDAQ. CDR3 length equals 15 residues.

The CDR3 nucleotides are TGTGCCAGCAGCCAAAGGAGGGGCCGAAGAACGGGTCTCACTGAAGCTTTCTTT. The encoded protein is CASSQRRGRRTGLTEAFF. V usage is TRBV3-1 (or the pseudogene TRBV3-2) and J usage is TRBJ1-1, with a possible D match to TRBD1 (5 bases). The CDR3 length is 18 residues. The V gene lost 2 bases and the J gene lost 4 bases, with 23 bases spanning the gap. Germline-derived CDR1 and CDR2 are LGHDT and YNNKEL (reference sequence).

The J gene is TRBJ1-1, the V gene TRBV7-8; 9 nucleotides line up with TRBD1. CDR1 is SGHVS and CDR2 is FQNEAQ in the germline V gene. V gave up 1 base and J gave up 4 bases; unmatched junction bases: 7. This CDR3 contains 16 residues. The DNA of the CDR3 is TGTGCCAGCAGCTTAGTAAACAGGGGGCTGTCCACTGAAGCTTTCTTT. It specifies CASSLVNRGLSTEAFF.